These T cell receptor beta chains were read from a single sample in a study of T cells in narcolepsy. TCRdb keeps only in-frame clones here, not all; method: immunoSEQ multiplex PCR. The table shows over 30,000 clones, with approximately 86% occurring only once. Source material: CD45RA- memory CD4+ T cells from PBMCs. The receptors originated from a human donor with narcolepsy. Both conserved end residues are part of each CDR3. D genes are given only for firm matches. Size tells how often a clone was seen (once, few, many) or the class of an expanded clone, and some rows leave it out.

V gene	J gene	clone size	D gene	CDR3 protein	CDR3 DNA
TRBV19	TRBJ2-3	.	.	CASRPPSASSTDTQYF	TGTGCCAGTAGGCCCCCTAGCGCCTCTAGCACAGATACGCAGTATTTT
TRBV5-1	TRBJ1-5	.	TRBD1	CASSSSGQAEQPQHF	TGCGCCAGCAGCTCCTCTGGACAGGCAGAACAGCCCCAGCATTTT
TRBV6-5	TRBJ1-2	.	TRBD1	CASRGDSVYGYTF	TGTGCCAGCAGGGGGGACAGTGTTTATGGCTACACCTTC
TRBV7-3	TRBJ2-4	.	.	CASSPQVGGRNIQYF	TGTGCCAGCAGCCCCCAGGTCGGGGGAAGAAACATTCAGTACTTC
TRBV19	TRBJ2-7	.	.	CASSIQPGPEQYF	TGTGCCAGTAGTATTCAGCCCGGACCGGAGCAGTACTTC
TRBV5-1	TRBJ2-3	.	.	CASSRDIADTQYF	TGCGCCAGCAGCCGGGACATCGCAGATACGCAGTATTTT
TRBV20-1	TRBJ2-1	.	.	CSARGVTGQFF	TGCAGTGCTAGGGGTGTTACGGGGCAGTTCTTC
TRBV5-1	TRBJ2-3	.	.	CASSPQGTSNTQYF	TGCGCCAGCTCCCCCCAGGGGACCTCGAATACGCAGTATTTT
TRBV19	TRBJ2-7	few	.	CASSIGQSSYEQYF	TGTGCCAGTAGTATCGGACAGAGCTCCTACGAGCAGTACTTC
TRBV6-6	TRBJ2-2	.	TRBD1	CASRRTGLNTGELFF	TGTGCCAGCAGGCGGACAGGGCTGAACACCGGGGAGCTGTTTTTT
TRBV6-6	TRBJ2-5	.	.	CASSSAWAQETQYF	TGTGCCAGCAGTTCGGCCTGGGCCCAAGAGACCCAGTACTTC
TRBV30	TRBJ2-2	.	TRBD1	CAWGSWTGDTGELFF	TGTGCCTGGGGAAGTTGGACAGGGGACACCGGGGAGCTGTTTTTT
TRBV27	TRBJ1-2	.	.	CASSSISSGPRNYGYTF	TGTGCCAGCAGTTCTATTTCTTCCGGGCCGAGAAACTATGGCTACACCTTC
TRBV6-5	TRBJ1-1	.	.	CASSPRYTGTEAFF	TGTGCCAGCAGCCCCCGGTACACGGGCACTGAAGCTTTCTTT
TRBV5-5	TRBJ2-1	.	.	CASSLAGYGNEQFF	TGTGCCAGCAGCTTGGCAGGGTACGGGAATGAGCAGTTCTTC
TRBV28	TRBJ2-7	.	TRBD1	CASSLYQTGVDEQYF	TGTGCCAGCAGTTTATACCAGACAGGGGTCGACGAGCAGTACTTC
TRBV28	TRBJ1-2	.	.	CVVGSYYGYTF	TGTGTAGTAGGGTCATACTATGGCTACACCTTC
TRBV2	TRBJ1-5	.	TRBD1	CASSQDRGRVQPQHF	TGTGCCAGCAGCCAAGACAGGGGGCGGGTTCAGCCCCAGCATTTT
TRBV23-1	TRBJ1-1	once	.	CASSPGVDTEAFF	TGCGCCAGCAGTCCGGGTGTGGACACTGAAGCTTTCTTT
TRBV2	TRBJ2-7	.	TRBD2	CASKVGTSEGEQYF	TGTGCCAGCAAAGTTGGGACTAGCGAGGGCGAGCAGTACTTC
TRBV10-3	TRBJ1-1	once	.	CAIRQDQNTEAFF	TGTGCCATTCGACAGGACCAGAACACTGAAGCTTTCTTT
TRBV28	TRBJ1-2	.	.	CASSFIGPSYGYTF	TGTGCCAGCAGTTTTATCGGGCCGAGCTATGGCTACACCTTC
TRBV5-6	TRBJ1-1	.	TRBD1	CASSRDRMNTEAFF	TGTGCCAGCAGCCGGGACAGGATGAACACTGAAGCTTTCTTT
TRBV5-6	TRBJ2-3	.	.	CASSLGTTDTQYF	TGTGCCAGCAGCTTGGGAACCACAGATACGCAGTATTTT
TRBV15	TRBJ2-2	.	.	CATSGRVDTGELFF	TGTGCCACCAGCGGCAGGGTGGACACCGGGGAGCTGTTTTTT
TRBV7-9	TRBJ2-3	.	.	CASSVRGADTQYF	TGTGCCAGCAGCGTAAGGGGTGCGGATACGCAGTATTTT
TRBV9	TRBJ1-6	.	.	CASSVYGGNSPLHF	TGTGCCAGCAGCGTATATGGGGGCAATTCACCCCTCCACTTT
TRBV4-3	TRBJ2-3	.	.	CASSQDQASTDTQYF	TGCGCCAGCAGCCAAGATCAGGCGAGCACAGATACGCAGTATTTT
TRBV7-9	TRBJ2-7	.	TRBD1	CASPGQIVYEQYF	TGTGCCAGCCCGGGACAGATCGTCTACGAGCAGTACTTC
TRBV7-2	TRBJ2-5	.	TRBD2	CASSSQRGPSETQYF	TGTGCCAGCAGCTCCCAGCGGGGGCCGTCGGAGACCCAGTACTTC
TRBV30	TRBJ1-5	.	.	CAWSGNTNQPQHF	TGTGCCTGGAGTGGTAACACTAACCAGCCCCAGCATTTT
TRBV9	TRBJ1-1	.	.	CASSPGEVNTEAFF	TGTGCCAGCAGCCCTGGAGAGGTGAACACTGAAGCTTTCTTT